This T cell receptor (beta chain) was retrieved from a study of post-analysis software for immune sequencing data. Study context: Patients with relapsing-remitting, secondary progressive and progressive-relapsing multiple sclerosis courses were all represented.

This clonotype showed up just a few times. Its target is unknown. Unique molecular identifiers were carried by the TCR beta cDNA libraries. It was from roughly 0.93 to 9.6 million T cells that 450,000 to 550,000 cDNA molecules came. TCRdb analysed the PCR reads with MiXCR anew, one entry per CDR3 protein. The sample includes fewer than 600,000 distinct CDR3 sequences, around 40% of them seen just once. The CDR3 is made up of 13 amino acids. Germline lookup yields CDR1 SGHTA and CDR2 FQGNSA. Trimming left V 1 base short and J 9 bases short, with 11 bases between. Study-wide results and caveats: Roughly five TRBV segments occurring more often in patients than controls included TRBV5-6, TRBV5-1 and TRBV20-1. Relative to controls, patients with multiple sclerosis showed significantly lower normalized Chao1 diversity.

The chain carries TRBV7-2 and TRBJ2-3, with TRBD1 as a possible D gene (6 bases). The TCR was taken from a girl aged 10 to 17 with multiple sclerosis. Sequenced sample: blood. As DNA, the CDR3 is TGTGCCAGCAGCTTAGACAGGGTCGGCACGCAGTATTTT. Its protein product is CASSLDRVGTQYF.